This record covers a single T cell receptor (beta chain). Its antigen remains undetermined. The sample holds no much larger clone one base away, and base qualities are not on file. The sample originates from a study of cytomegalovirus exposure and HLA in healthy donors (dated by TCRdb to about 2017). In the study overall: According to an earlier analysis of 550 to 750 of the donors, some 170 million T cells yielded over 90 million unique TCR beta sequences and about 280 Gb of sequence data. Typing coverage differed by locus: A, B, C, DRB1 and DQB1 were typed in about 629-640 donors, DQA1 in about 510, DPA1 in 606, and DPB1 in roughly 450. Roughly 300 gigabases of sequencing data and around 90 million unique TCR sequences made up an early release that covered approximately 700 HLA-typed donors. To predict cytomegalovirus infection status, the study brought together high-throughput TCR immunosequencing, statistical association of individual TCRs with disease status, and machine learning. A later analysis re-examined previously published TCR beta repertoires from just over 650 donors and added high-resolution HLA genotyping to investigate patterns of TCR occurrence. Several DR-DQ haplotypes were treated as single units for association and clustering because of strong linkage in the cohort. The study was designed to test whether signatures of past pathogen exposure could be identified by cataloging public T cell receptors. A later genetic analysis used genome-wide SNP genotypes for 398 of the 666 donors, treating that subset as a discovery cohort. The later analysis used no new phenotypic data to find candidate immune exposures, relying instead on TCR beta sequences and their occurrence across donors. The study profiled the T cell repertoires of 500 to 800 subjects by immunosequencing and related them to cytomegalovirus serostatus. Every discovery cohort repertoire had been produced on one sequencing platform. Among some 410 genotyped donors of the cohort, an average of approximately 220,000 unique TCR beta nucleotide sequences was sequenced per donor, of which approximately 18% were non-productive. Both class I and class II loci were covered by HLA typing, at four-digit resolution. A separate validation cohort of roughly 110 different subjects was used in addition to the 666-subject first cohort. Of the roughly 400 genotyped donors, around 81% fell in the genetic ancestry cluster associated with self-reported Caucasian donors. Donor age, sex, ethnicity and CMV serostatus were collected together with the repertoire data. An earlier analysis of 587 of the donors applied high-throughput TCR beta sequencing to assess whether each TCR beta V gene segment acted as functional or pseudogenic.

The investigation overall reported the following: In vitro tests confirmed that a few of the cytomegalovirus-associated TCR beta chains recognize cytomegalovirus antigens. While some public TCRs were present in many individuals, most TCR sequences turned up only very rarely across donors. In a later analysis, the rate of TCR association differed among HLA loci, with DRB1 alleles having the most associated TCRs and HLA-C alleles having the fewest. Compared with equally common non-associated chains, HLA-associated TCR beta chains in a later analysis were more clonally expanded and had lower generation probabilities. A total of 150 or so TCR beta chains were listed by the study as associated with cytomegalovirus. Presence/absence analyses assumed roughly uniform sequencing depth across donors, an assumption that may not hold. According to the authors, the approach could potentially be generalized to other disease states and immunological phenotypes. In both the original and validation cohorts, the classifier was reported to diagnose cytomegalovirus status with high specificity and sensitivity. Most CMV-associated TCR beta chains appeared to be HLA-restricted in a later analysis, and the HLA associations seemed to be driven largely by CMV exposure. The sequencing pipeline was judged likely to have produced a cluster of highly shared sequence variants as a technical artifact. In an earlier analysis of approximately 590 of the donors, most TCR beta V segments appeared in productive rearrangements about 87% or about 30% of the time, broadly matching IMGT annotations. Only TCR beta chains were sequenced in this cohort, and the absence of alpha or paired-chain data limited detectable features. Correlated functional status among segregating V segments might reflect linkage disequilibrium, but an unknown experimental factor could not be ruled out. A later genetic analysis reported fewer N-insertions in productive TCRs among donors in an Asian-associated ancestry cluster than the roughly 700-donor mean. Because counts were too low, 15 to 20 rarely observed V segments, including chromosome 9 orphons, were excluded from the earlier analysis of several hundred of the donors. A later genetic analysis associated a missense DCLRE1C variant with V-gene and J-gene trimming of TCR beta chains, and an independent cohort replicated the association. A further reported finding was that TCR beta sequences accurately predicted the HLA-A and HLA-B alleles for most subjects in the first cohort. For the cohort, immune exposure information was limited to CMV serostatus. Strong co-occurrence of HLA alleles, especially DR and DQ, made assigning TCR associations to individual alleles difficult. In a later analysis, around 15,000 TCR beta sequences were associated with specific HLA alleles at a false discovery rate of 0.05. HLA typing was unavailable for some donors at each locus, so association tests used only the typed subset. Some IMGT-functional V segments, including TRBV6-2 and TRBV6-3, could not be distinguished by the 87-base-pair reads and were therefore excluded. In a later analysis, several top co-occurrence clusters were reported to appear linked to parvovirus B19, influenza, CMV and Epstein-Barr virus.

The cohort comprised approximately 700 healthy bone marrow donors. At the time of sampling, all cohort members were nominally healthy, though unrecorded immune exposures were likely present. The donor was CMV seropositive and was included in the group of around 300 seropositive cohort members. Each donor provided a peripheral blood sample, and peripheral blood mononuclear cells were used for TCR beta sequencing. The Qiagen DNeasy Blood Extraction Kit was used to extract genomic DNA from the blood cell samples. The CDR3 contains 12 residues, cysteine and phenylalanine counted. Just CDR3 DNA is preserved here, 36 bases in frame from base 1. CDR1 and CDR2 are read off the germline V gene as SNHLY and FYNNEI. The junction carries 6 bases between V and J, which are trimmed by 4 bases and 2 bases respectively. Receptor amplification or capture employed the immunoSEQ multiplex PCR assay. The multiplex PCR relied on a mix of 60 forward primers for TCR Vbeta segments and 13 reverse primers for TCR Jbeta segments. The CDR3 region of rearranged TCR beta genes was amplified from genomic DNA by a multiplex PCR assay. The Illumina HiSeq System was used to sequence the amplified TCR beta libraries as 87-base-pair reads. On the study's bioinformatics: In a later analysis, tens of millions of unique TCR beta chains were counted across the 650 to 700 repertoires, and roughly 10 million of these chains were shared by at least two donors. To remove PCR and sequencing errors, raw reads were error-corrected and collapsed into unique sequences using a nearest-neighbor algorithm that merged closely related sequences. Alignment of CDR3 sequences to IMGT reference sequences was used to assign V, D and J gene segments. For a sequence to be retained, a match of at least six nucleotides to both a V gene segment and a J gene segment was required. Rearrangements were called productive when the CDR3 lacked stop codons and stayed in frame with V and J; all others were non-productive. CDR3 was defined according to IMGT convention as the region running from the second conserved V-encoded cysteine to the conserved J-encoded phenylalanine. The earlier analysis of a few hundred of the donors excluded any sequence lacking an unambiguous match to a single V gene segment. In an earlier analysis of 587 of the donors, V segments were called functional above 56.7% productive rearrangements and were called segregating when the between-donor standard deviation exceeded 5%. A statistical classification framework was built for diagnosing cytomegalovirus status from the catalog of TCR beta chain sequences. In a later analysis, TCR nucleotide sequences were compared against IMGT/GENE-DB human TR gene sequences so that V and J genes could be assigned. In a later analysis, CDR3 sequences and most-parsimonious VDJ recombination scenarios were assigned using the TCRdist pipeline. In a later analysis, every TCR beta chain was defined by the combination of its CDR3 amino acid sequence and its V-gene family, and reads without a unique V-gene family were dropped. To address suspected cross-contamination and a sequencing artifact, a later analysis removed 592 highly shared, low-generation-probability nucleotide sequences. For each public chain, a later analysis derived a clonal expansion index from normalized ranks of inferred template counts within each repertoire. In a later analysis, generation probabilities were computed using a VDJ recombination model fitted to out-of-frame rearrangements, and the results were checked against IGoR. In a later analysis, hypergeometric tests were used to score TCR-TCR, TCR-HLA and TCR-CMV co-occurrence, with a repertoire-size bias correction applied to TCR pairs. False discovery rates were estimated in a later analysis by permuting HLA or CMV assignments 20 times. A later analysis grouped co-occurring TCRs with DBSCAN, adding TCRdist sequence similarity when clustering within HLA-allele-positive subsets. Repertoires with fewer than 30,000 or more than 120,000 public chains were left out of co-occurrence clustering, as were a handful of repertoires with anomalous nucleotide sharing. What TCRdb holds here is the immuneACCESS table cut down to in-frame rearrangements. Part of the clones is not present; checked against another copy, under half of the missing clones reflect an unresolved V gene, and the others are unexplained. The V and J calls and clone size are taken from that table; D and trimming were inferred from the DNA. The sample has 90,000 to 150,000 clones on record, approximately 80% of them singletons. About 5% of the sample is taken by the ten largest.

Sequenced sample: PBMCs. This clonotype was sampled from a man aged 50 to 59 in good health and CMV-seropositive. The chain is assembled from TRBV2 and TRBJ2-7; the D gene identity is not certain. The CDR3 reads CASSALTYEQYF. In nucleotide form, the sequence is TGTGCCAGCAGTGCCCTTACCTACGAGCAGTACTTC.